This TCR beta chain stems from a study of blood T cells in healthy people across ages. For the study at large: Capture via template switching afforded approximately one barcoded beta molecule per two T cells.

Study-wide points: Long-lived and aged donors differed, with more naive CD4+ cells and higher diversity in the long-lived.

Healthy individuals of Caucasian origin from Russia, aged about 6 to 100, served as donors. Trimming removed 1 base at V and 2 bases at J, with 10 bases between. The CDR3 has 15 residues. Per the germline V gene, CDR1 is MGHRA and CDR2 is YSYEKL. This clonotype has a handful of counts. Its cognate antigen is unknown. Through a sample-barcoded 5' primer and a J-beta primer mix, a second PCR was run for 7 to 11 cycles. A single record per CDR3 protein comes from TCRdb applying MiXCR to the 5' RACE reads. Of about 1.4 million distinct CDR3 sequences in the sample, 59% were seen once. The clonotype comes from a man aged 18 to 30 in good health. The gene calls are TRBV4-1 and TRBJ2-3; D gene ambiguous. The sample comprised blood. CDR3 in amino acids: CASSQVSRITDTQYF. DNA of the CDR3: TGCGCCAGCAGCCAAGTATCACGGATCACAGATACGCAGTATTTT.